The clone carrying this T cell receptor (beta chain) came up once. Participants were aged roughly 18 to 95 years, lived in around 25 US areas, and enrolled virtually. Assignment of participants to cohorts was predicated upon participant-reported clinical history. This specimen belongs to a study of blood T cell repertoires in COVID-19. Study background: Italy, Spain and the United States were the sources of the convalescent and acute COVID-19 samples.

Measured with immunoSEQ multiplex PCR; TCRdb has only the in-frame clones, and not every one. This sample has roughly 400,000 clones, with 70% to 90% found just once. The origin of this receptor is a woman younger than 30 who had been exposed to COVID-19. Sequenced material: PBMCs or T cells enriched from blood (not recorded which).

The chain's CDR3 is CASSPGLAGALGGYEQYF. The CDR3 DNA reads TGCGCCAGCAGCCCGGGACTAGCGGGAGCGTTAGGGGGGTACGAGCAGTACTTC. The chain carries TRBV5-1 and TRBJ2-7; 14 positions match TRBD2. V dropped 4 bases and J dropped 4; count of bases not matched to a gene: 13. The CDR3 runs 18 residues. From germline, CDR1 is SGHRS and CDR2 YFSETQ.